One and the same sample provided the 25 T cell receptor beta chains below, sequenced in a study of blood T cell repertoires in COVID-19. Clones were sequenced by immunoSEQ multiplex PCR, and TCRdb holds only the in-frame ones, with some missing. The data contain about 110,000 clones, under 90% of them singletons. Input material: peripheral blood. The source is a woman aged 50 to 65 with acute or convalescent COVID-19.

The chain joins TRBV28 to TRBJ1-2; 8 nucleotides align to TRBD1. Trimming at V came to 7 bases and at J to 7 bases, leaving 2 bases not matched to a gene. CDR3 size: 11 residues. Germline CDR1 reads MDHEN; CDR2 reads SYDVKM. This chain's CDR3 is CASNDRGGYTF. The CDR3 nucleotides read TGTGCCAGCAATGACAGGGGTGGCTACACCTTC.

V is TRBV2 and J is TRBJ2-1; D is uncertain. The CDR3 is made up of 11 amino acids. Trimming pared 10 bases from V and 8 bases from J, leaving 12 bases between. CDR1 and CDR2 from the germline V gene are SNHLY and FYNNEI. Written as DNA, the CDR3 is TGTGCCACCCATTTGGGCGATGAGCAGTTCTTC. As protein: CATHLGDEQFF.

The chain combines TRBV10-3 with TRBJ1-5; TRBD1 aligns across 7 bases. Germline V gene lookup returns CDR1 ENHRY and CDR2 SYGVKD. The V segment lost 8 bases and the J segment 4 bases; nucleotides outside the gene matches: 14. This CDR3 is built from 16 residues. The CDR3 nucleotides are TGTGCCATCGGAGCAGGGGGTTCAGGATCTAATCAGCCCCAGCATTTT. The encoded protein is CAIGAGGSGSNQPQHF.

The chain joins TRBV5-6 to TRBJ1-5, with TRBD1 as a possible D gene (6 bases). Deletions cut 7 bases from V and 2 bases from J, with 16 bases between. The length of the CDR3 is 15 residues. Germline V gives CDR1 SGHDT, CDR2 YYEEEE. This chain's CDR3 is CASGRGGGRNQPQHF. CDR3 nucleotides: TGTGCCAGCGGAAGGGGGGGCGGACGCAATCAGCCCCAGCATTTT. Filled out from reference TRBV5-6 and TRBJ1-5, the complete variable domain reads DAGVTQSPTHLIKTRGQQVTLRCSPKSGHDTVSWYQQALGQGPQFIFQYYEEEERQRGNFPDRFSGHQFPNYSSELNVNALLLGDSALYLCASGRGGGRNQPQHFGDGTRLSIL.

This clone has just a few counts. The rearrangement links TRBV2 to TRBJ2-3; possible D gene TRBD1, 6 bases. V lost 5 bases, J lost 3 bases, and 12 bases lay in between. CDR1 SNHLY and CDR2 FYNNEI come from the germline V gene. This CDR3 has 14 amino acids. The CDR3 protein is CASSFQGMTDTQYF. CDR3 DNA sequence: TGTGCCAGCAGTTTCCAGGGGATGACAGATACGCAGTATTTT.

The chain links TRBV2 to TRBJ1-2; tentative D call: TRBD1 (5 bases). CDR1 and CDR2 (germline): SNHLY, FYNNEI. This CDR3 is 12 amino acids long. V was clipped by 4 bases and J by 3 bases, with 6 bases between them. The CDR3 nucleotides read TGTGCCAGCAGTGGGGGGGACTATGGCTACACCTTC. It specifies CASSGGDYGYTF.

The genes are TRBV2 and TRBJ2-7, with D possibly TRBD1 on 6 matching bases. The CDR3 consists of 13 residues. Germline assignment: CDR1 SNHLY and CDR2 FYNNEI. Trimming removed 8 bases from V and 2 bases from J, with 13 bases in between. The CDR3 bases are TGTGCCAGCCATAAAACAGGGACCTACGAGCAGTACTTC. As protein: CASHKTGTYEQYF.

This sequence joins TRBV12-5 and TRBJ1-5; a weak D match, TRBD1 (6 bases). The germline V and J ends were trimmed by 4 bases and 0 bases, with 10 bases remaining between them. The germline V gene has CDR1 LGHNT and CDR2 FRNRAP. CDR3 length: 15 residues. CDR3 in DNA: TGTGCTAGTGGTTCTGGACAGCATAGCAATCAGCCCCAGCATTTT. The encoded protein is CASGSGQHSNQPQHF.

The rearrangement links TRBV9 to TRBJ2-1, with a possible D match to TRBD2 (5 bases). The CDR3 spans 13 residues. The germline CDR1 and CDR2 sequences are SGDLS and YYNGEE. V gave up 2 bases and J gave up 10 bases, with 13 bases separating them. As DNA, the CDR3 is TGTGCCAGCAGCGTGAGGGCCGCCGGAGAGCAGTTCTTC. Translated: CASSVRAAGEQFF.

The V call is TRBV18, the J call TRBJ1-4; 9 bases are a match to TRBD1. Germline-derived CDR1 and CDR2 are KGHSH and LQKENI. J gave up 6 bases and V 1 base, and 0 bases lay outside the gene matches. The CDR3 contains 14 residues. The CDR3 DNA follows: TGTGCCAGCTCACCACGACAGGGGGATGAAAAACTGTTTTTT. This gives the protein CASSPRQGDEKLFF.

This sequence joins TRBV18 and TRBJ1-3; no clear D gene. The CDR3 loop spans 15 amino acids. Germline V gene lookup returns CDR1 KGHSH and CDR2 LQKENI. The V and J ends lost 4 bases and 2 bases respectively, with 12 bases between them. The DNA for the CDR3 is TGTGCCAGCTCACTGCCCCGAGTGCCTGGAAACACCATATATTTT. This gives the protein CASSLPRVPGNTIYF.

The V and J genes are TRBV11-2 and TRBJ2-3; D remains unclear. Trimming took 5 bases from V and 0 from J, leaving 18 bases between them. CDR3 length: 17 amino acids. Germline V lookup: CDR1 SGHAT, CDR2 FQNNGV. The CDR3 here is CASSQRYLPTSTDTQYF. DNA for the CDR3: TGTGCCAGCAGCCAGAGGTACCTACCGACTAGCACAGATACGCAGTATTTT.

The count of this clone is one. This chain uses TRBV6-6 with TRBJ2-1; 11 bases are shared with TRBD2. V lost 4 bases to trimming and J lost 3 bases; unmatched junction nucleotides: 2. Germline assignment: CDR1 MNHNY and CDR2 SVGAGI (reference sequence). The CDR3 sequence is 15 residues long. The DNA for the CDR3 is TGTGCCAGCAGTTTTAGCGGGGGGGACTACAATGAGCAGTTCTTC. It is translated as CASSFSGGDYNEQFF.

The chain has TRBV19 and TRBJ1-6; D perhaps matches TRBD1 (6 bases). V gave up 5 bases and J gave up 10 bases, with 15 bases separating them. The CDR3 consists of 14 residues. Germline V gives CDR1 LNHDA, CDR2 SQIVND (reference sequence). Written as DNA, the CDR3 is TGTGCCAGTAGTTTCCCCGCACAGGGCTCACCCCTCCACTTT. Protein sequence: CASSFPAQGSPLHF.

The rearrangement links TRBV29-1 to TRBJ1-2; D is unresolved. The CDR3 is made up of 13 amino acids. Trimming shortened V by 3 bases and J by 5 bases, and 13 bases separated the two germline ends. Per the germline V gene, CDR1 is SQVTM and CDR2 is ANQGSEA. The CDR3, as DNA: TGCAGCGTTGACGTCTCCCCCTCGTATGGCTACACCTTC. The encoded protein is CSVDVSPSYGYTF.

This chain joins TRBV20-1 and TRBJ2-3; the D is unclear. V was pared by 3 bases and J by 2 bases, with 3 bases between. The CDR3 totals 11 residues. Germline V gene sequence: CDR1 DFQATT, CDR2 SNEGSKA (reference sequence). The CDR3 is CSASYTDTQYF. The CDR3, as DNA: TGCAGTGCTAGTTACACAGATACGCAGTATTTT.

The chain has TRBV7-9 and TRBJ2-7; D is uncertain. Trimming removed 3 bases at V and 4 bases at J, with 10 bases between. This CDR3 is 13 amino acids long. Germline-derived CDR1 and CDR2 are SEHNR and FQNEAQ (reference sequence). As DNA, the CDR3 is TGTGCCAGCAGCTTTAGCCAAAATTACGAGCAGTACTTC. Translating gives CASSFSQNYEQYF.

The V gene is TRBV27, the J gene TRBJ1-6; no clear D gene. Trimming pared 5 bases from V and 0 bases from J, leaving 17 bases between. Germline lookup yields CDR1 MNHEY and CDR2 SMNVEV (reference sequence). CDR3 length: 18 amino acids. The CDR3, as DNA: TGTGCCAGCAGTCCCCGGGGAGCCGTTAGCTCCTATAATTCACCCCTCCACTTT. This codes for CASSPRGAVSSYNSPLHF.

The V call is TRBV28, the J call TRBJ1-2, with 8 positions matching TRBD1. V lost 4 bases, J lost 2 bases, and 9 bases stayed unmatched. Germline CDR1 reads MDHEN; CDR2 reads SYDVKM. CDR3 length equals 16 residues. In nucleotides, the CDR3 is TGTGCCAGCAGTTCCCAGGGGGCGCGGTGGAACTATGGCTACACCTTC. It encodes CASSSQGARWNYGYTF.

Concerning this clone: Other DNA sequences of this sample code for an identical CDR3. The gene calls are TRBV5-1 and TRBJ1-1; D perhaps matches TRBD1 (6 bases). The germline V and J ends were trimmed by 1 base and 1 base, with 8 bases remaining between them. CDR1 is SGHRS, CDR2 YFSETQ, per germline. The CDR3 is made up of 14 amino acids. The CDR3 reads CASSLLQGNTEAFF. The CDR3 coding sequence is TGCGCCAGCAGCTTGCTACAGGGGAACACTGAAGCTTTCTTT.

This chain joins TRBV5-5 and TRBJ2-3; D perhaps matches TRBD1 (5 bases). The CDR3 is 14 residues long. The germline gives CDR1 SGHKS, CDR2 YYEKEE (reference sequence). Trimming shortened V by 1 base and J by 2 bases, and 8 bases separated the two germline ends. The CDR3 DNA reads TGTGCCAGCAGCTTGAGACAGAACACAGATACGCAGTATTTT. It yields the protein CASSLRQNTDTQYF.

The chain joins TRBV18 to TRBJ1-2; 9 bases line up with TRBD1. V was clipped by 1 base and J by 3 bases; unmatched bases: 3. This CDR3 spans 15 amino acids. Germline loops: CDR1 KGHSH, CDR2 LQKENI. CDR3 DNA: TGTGCCAGCTCACCACGACAGGGGGGGGACTATGGCTACACCTTC. Residues: CASSPRQGGDYGYTF.

This clone turned up a few times. This sequence joins TRBV14 and TRBJ2-2; D gene unclear. This CDR3 has 13 amino acids. V was trimmed by 2 bases and J by 6 bases, leaving 7 bases between them. CDR1 and CDR2 (germline): SGHDN, FVKESK. The CDR3 DNA reads TGTGCCAGCAGCCAAAGTTGGCCCGGGGAGCTGTTTTTT. Translated, it gives CASSQSWPGELFF.

The rearrangement uses TRBV18 and TRBJ1-3; TRBD1 is a possible D gene (6 bases). In germline, CDR1 is KGHSH, CDR2 LQKENI. Trimming removed 3 bases from V and 0 bases from J, with 9 bases in between. This CDR3 contains 15 residues. The CDR3 sequence: CASSPRGSSGNTIYF. The DNA for the CDR3 is TGTGCCAGCTCACCGAGGGGGAGCTCTGGAAACACCATATATTTT.

The V gene is TRBV10-3, the J gene TRBJ1-2; 9 bases line up with TRBD1. This CDR3 is built from 13 residues. The germline gives CDR1 ENHRY, CDR2 SYGVKD. V trimming: 2 bases; J trimming: 7 bases; junction bases outside the gene matches: 2. CDR3 nucleotides: TGTGCCATCAGTGAGACGGACAGGGGTGGCTACACCTTC. Its protein is CAISETDRGGYTF.